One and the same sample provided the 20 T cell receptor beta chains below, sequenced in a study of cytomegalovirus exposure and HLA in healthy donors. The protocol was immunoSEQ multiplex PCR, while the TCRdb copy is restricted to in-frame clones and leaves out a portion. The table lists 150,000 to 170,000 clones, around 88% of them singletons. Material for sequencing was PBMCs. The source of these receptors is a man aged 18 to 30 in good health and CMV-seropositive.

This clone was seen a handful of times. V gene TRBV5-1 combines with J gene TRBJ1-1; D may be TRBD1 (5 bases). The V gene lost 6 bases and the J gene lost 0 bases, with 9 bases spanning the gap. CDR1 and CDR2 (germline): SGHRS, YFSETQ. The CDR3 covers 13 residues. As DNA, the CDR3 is TGCGCCAGCACCGGGGGGATGAACACTGAAGCTTTCTTT. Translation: CASTGGMNTEAFF. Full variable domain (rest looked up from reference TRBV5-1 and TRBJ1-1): KAGVTQTPRYLIKTRGQQVTLSCSPISGHRSVSWYQQTPGQGLQFLFEYFSETQRNKGNFPGRFSGRQFSNSRSEMNVSTLELGDSALYLCASTGGMNTEAFFGQGTRLTVV.

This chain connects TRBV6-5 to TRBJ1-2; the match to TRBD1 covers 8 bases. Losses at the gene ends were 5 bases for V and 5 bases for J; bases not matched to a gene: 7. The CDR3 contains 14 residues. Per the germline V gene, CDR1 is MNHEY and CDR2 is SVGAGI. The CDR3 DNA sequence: TGTGCCAGCAGTCACCGGGACAGGCCGTATGGCTACACCTTC. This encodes CASSHRDRPYGYTF.

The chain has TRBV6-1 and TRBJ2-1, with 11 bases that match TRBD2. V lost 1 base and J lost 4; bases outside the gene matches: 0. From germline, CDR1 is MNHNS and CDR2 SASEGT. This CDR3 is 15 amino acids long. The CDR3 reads CASSEGLAGYNEQFF. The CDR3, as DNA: TGTGCCAGCAGTGAAGGACTAGCGGGGTACAATGAGCAGTTCTTC.

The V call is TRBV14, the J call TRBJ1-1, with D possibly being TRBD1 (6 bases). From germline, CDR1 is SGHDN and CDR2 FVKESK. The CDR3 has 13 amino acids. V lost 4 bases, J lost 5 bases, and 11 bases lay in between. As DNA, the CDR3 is TGTGCCAGCAGCCTAAGGGGGGGGACTGAAGCTTTCTTT. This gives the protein CASSLRGGTEAFF.

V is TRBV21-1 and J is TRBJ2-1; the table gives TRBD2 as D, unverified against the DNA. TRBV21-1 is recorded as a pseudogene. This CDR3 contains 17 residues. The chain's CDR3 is CASSKVLVGPGGNEQFF. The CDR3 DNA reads TGTGCCAGCAGCAAAGTGTTGGTGGGACCGGGAGGAAATGAGCAGTTCTTC.

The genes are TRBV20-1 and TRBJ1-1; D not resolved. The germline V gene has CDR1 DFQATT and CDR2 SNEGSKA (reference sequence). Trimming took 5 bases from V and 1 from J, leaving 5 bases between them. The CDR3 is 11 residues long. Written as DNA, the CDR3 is TGCAGTGCTCCCCGGAACACTGAAGCTTTCTTT. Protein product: CSAPRNTEAFF.

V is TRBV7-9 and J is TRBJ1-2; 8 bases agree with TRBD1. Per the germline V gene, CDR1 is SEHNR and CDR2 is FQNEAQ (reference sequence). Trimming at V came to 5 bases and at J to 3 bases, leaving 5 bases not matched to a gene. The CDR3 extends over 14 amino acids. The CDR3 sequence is CASSQDRDDYGYTF. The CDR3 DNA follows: TGTGCCAGCAGCCAGGACAGGGACGACTATGGCTACACCTTC.

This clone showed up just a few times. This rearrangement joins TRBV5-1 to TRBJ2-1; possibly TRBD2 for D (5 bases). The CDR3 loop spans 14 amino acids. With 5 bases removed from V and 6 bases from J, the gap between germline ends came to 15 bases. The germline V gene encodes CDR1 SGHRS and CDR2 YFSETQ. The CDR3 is CASSPVGLLNEQFF. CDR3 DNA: TGCGCCAGCAGTCCGGTCGGACTCCTCAATGAGCAGTTCTTC.

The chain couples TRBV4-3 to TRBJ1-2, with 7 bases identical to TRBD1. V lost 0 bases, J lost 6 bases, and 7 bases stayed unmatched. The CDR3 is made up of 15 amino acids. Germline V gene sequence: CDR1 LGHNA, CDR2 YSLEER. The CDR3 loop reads CASSQEWRDSHGYTF. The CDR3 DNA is TGCGCCAGCAGCCAAGAATGGAGGGACAGCCATGGCTACACCTTC.

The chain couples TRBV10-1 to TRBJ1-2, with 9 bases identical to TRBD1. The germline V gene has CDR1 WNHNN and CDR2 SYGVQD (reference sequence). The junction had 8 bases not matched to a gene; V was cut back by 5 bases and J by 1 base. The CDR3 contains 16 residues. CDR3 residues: CASSMRDREINYGYTF. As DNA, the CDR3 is TGCGCCAGCAGTATGAGGGACAGGGAGATTAACTATGGCTACACCTTC.

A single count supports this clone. The chain's CDR3 is CASSLATGTGRGRGTEAFF. CDR3 nucleotides: TGTGCCAGCAGCCTCGCTACCGGGACAGGGAGAGGAAGGGGCACTGAAGCTTTCTTT. V gene TRBV5-6 combines with J gene TRBJ1-1, with TRBD1 identical over 9 bases. The V and J ends lost 4 bases and 4 bases, in that order; junction bases with no gene match: 20. This CDR3 spans 19 amino acids. Germline values: CDR1 SGHDT, CDR2 YYEEEE.

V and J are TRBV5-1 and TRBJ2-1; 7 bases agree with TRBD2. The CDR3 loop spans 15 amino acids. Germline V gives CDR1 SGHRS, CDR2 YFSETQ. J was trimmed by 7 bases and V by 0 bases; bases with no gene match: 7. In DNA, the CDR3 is TGCGCCAGCAGCTTGGCCGGGGGGTTTGGGAATGAGCAGTTCTTC. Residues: CASSLAGGFGNEQFF.

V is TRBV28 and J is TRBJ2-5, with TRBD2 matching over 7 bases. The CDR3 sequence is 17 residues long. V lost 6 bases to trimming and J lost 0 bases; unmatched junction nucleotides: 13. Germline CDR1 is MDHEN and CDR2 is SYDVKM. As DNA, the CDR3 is TGTGCCAGCAGCCCCTCCCCCTCTACTAGCGACCAAGAGACCCAGTACTTC. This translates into CASSPSPSTSDQETQYF.

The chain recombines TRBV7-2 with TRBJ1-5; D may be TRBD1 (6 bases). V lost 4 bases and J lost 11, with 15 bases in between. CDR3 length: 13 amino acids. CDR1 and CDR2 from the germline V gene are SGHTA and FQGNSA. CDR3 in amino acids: CASSSSQGTTQHF. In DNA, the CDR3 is TGTGCCAGCAGCTCATCACAGGGTACGACCCAGCATTTT.

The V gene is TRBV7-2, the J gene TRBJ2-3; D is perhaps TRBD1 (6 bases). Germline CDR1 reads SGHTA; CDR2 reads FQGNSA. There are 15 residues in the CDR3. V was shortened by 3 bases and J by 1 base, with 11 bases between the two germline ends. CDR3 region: CASSFSQGGTDTQYF. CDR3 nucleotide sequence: TGTGCCAGCAGCTTCTCACAGGGTGGCACAGATACGCAGTATTTT.

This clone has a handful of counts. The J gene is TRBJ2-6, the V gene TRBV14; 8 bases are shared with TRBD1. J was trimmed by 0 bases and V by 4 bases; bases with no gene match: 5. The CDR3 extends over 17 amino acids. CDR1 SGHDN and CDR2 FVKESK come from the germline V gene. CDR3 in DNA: TGTGCCAGCAGCCCAGGGGGCTTTCGCTCTGGGGCCAACGTCCTGACTTTC. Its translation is CASSPGGFRSGANVLTF.

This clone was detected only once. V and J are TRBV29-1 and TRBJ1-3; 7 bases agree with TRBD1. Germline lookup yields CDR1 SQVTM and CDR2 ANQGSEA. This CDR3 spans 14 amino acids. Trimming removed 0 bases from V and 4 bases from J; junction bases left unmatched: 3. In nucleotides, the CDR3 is TGCAGCGTTGAAGATCTCAGGGGGGGAAACACCATATATTTT. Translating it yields CSVEDLRGGNTIYF.

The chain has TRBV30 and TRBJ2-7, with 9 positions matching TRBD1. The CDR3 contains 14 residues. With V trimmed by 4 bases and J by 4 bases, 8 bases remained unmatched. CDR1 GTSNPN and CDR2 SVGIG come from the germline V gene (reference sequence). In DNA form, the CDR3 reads TGTGCCTGGAAATTGGGACAGGGAAAATACGAGCAGTACTTC. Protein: CAWKLGQGKYEQYF.

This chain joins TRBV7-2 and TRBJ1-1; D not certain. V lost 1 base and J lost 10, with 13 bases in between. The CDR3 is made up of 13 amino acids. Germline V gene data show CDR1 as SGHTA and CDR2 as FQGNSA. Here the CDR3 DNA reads TGTGCCAGCAGCTTAGGACCTGGCGGAGGAGCTTTCTTT. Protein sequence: CASSLGPGGGAFF.

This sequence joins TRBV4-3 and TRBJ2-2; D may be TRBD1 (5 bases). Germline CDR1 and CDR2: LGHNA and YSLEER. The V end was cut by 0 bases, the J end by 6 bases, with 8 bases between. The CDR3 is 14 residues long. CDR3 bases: TGCGCCAGCAGCCAAGATAGGGGCGCCGGGGAGCTGTTTTTT. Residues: CASSQDRGAGELFF.